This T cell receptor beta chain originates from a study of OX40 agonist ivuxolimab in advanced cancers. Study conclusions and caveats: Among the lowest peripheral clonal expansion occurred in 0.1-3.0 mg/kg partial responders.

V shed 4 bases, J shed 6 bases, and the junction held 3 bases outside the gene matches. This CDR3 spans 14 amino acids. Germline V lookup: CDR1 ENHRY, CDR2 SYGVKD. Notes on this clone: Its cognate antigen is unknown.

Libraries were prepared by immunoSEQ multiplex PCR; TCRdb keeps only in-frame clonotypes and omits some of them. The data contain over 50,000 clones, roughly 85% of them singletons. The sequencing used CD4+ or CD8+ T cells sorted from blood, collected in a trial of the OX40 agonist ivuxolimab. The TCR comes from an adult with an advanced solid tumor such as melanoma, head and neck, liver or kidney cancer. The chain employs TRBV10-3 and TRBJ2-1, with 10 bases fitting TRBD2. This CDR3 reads CAISGTSGFNEQFF. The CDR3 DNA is TGTGCCATCAGTGGGACTAGCGGATTCAATGAGCAGTTCTTC.